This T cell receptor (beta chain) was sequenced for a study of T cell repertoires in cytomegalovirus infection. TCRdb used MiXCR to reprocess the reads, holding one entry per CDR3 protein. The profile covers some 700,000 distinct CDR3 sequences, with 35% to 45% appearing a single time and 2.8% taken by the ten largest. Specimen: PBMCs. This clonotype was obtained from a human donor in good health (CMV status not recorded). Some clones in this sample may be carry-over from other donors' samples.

The CDR3 DNA sequence: TGTGCCATCAGTGATCCGGGACAGGGGATAGAGACCCAGTACTTC. It translates to CAISDPGQGIETQYF. The chain uses TRBV10-3 and TRBJ2-5; 10 nucleotides match TRBD1. V trimming: 3 bases; J trimming: 4 bases; junction bases outside the gene matches: 5. The CDR3 covers 15 residues. Germline lookup yields CDR1 ENHRY and CDR2 SYGVKD.